A single sample is the source of the 5 T cell receptor beta chains below, sequenced in a study of CD8 T cells in ankylosing spondylitis. TCRdb analysed the 5' RACE reads with MiXCR anew, one entry per CDR3 protein. The sample holds around 340,000 distinct CDR3 sequences; roughly 20% are singletons and the top ten take under 15%. Sequencing input: blood, either unsorted or a sorted T cell fraction (not recorded which). Receptors were obtained from a male donor with ankylosing spondylitis or in good health (not recorded which).

This clonotype was recorded many times. J is TRBJ2-1 and V is TRBV12-3 or TRBV12-4; tentatively, D is TRBD1 or TRBD2 (5 bases each). Trimming took 2 bases from V and 15 from J, leaving 17 bases between them. The CDR3 contains 13 residues. CDR3 sequence (DNA): TGTGCCAGCAGTTTATTCCGGGACGTTGGCTCGTTCTTC. Translation gives CASSLFRDVGSFF.

This clonotype was picked up a small number of times. The chain is built from TRBV12-3 or TRBV12-4 and TRBJ2-7, with D possibly being TRBD2 (6 bases). The CDR3 is 12 amino acids. Trimming pared 9 bases from V and 0 bases from J, leaving 9 bases between. The CDR3 DNA reads as TGTGCCAGACGGGGGACCTCCTACGAGCAGTACTTC. Amino acid sequence: CARRGTSYEQYF.

This CDR3 reads CSASEDAQETQYF. The DNA of the CDR3 is TGCAGTGCTAGTGAGGACGCACAAGAGACCCAGTACTTC. The J gene is TRBJ2-5, the V gene TRBV20-1; D call uncertain. This CDR3 has 13 residues. Germline loops: CDR1 DFQATT, CDR2 SNEGSKA (reference sequence). V lost 3 bases, J lost 2 bases, and 10 bases lay in between.

This clonotype was found a few times. This chain connects TRBV20-1 to TRBJ2-3; maybe TRBD1 (5 bases). Germline V gene sequence: CDR1 DFQATT, CDR2 SNEGSKA (reference sequence). Deletions cut 5 bases from V and 4 bases from J, with 13 bases between. CDR3 length: 13 amino acids. The CDR3: CSAGAGFADTQYF. The CDR3 bases are TGCAGTGCTGGGGCTGGGTTTGCAGATACGCAGTATTTT.

This clonotype occurred many times. The chain joins TRBV29-1 to TRBJ1-2; D call uncertain. CDR3 size: 11 residues. Trimming removed 6 bases from V and 5 bases from J, with 10 bases in between. Germline CDR1 is SQVTM and CDR2 is ANQGSEA. The CDR3 sequence: CSVQMEYGYTF. The CDR3 bases are TGCAGCGTCCAAATGGAATATGGCTACACCTTC.